This is a list of T cell receptor beta chains from one sample in a study of cytomegalovirus exposure and HLA in healthy donors. Here immunoSEQ multiplex PCR was the method, and the copy in TCRdb shows in-frame clones only, minus some. This table holds under 90,000 clones, over 70% found once. The sequencing input was PBMCs. All receptors derive from a woman aged 40 to 55 in good health and CMV-seronegative. Each CDR3 is given without its conserved first and last residue. Clone size is given for some rows only: seen once, a few or many times, or a class if the clone is expanded.

v_call clone_size cdr3_aa
TRBV10-3 NA AIRTALGSGNTIY
TRBV28 NA ASSLLRRDTEAF
TRBV6-5 NA ASSYLLTSGPYEQY
TRBV4-2 NA ASSQDPGPRGNEQF
TRBV30 NA AWENLAGVTDTQY
TRBV29-1 NA SAGQGISYEQY
TRBV14 NA ASSQVRDTEAF
TRBV19 NA ASSPRTGPPRTEAF
TRBV6-5 NA ASRLPVDTEAF
TRBV2 few ASSEGPGGDTQY
TRBV5-1 NA ASSFSSADTQY
TRBV7-2 NA ASSFSTGQMGDT
TRBV28 NA ASQEGANQPQH
TRBV11-2 once ASSLPTSGRAKFHEQF
TRBV29-1 NA SVDKREHTDTQY
TRBV19 NA ASSKTGGFMLGETQY
TRBV20-1 once SAGDRYEQY
TRBV5-4 NA ASSLKGGLAGNEQF
TRBV18 NA ASSPWKGPGNTIY
TRBV7-8 NA ASSFRAGTQETQY
TRBV19 NA ASSSWTETNYGYT
TRBV5-5 NA ASSLDRANSPLH
TRBV25-1 NA ASSEAPSAYNEQF
TRBV29-1 NA SVPRLGAGGYT
TRBV6-5 NA ASSYSSGSSYEQY
TRBV5-4 NA ASSLGQFPGYT
TRBV2 NA ASSDDRGGYRTQY
TRBV25-1 NA ASSEYGGRQLF
TRBV14 NA ASSPGQGYDEQF
TRBV2 NA ASSGVREYGYT
TRBV9 NA ASSPSRPGWETQY
TRBV4-1 few ASSHLVGENTGELF
TRBV6-5 medium-sized ASSSTSGGTPYEQY
TRBV11-2 NA ASSLSWGLAGAYEQY
TRBV5-4 NA ASSVGQGVGGYT
TRBV9 NA ASSPGGQKETQY
TRBV14 NA ASSQVPQAGDGYT
TRBV9 NA ASSVSDRGTNTEAF
TRBV7-2 NA ASSRTANTGELF
TRBV29-1 NA SAGTWGVGENTEAF
TRBV5-1 once ASSLVASGNGETQY
TRBV19 NA ASSLYGGLSSYEQY
TRBV7-3 NA ASSRTSGGPDTQY
TRBV27 once ASKEGDRDREIYEKLF
TRBV27 NA ASSLRDNQPQH
TRBV6-1 few ASRQGPLFNVLT
TRBV7-3 NA ASSEQGPLNTEAF
TRBV2 NA ASTERRGETQY
TRBV7-3 few ASSLFSSGTDTQY
TRBV7-2 NA ASGKTGVDGYT
TRBV30 NA AWSAPGGIDYGYT
TRBV19 NA ASSISGSGNTIY
TRBV7-9 NA ASSLSLGEQY
TRBV4-1 NA ASSLGDTDTQY
TRBV28 NA ASSFGTSRVQY
TRBV5-1 NA ASSFSGQGYNEQF
TRBV27 once ASTRGGAGNSPLH